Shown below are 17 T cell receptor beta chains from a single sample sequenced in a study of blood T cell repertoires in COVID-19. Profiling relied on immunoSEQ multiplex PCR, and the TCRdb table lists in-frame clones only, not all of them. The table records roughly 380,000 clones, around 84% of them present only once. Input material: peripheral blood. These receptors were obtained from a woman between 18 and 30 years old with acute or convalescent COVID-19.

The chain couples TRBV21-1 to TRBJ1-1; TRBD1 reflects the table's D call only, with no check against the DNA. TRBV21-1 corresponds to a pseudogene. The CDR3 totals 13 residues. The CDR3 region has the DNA TGTGCCATCCAGGGCGGACGGAACACTGAAGCTTTCTTT. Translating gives CAIQGGRNTEAFF.

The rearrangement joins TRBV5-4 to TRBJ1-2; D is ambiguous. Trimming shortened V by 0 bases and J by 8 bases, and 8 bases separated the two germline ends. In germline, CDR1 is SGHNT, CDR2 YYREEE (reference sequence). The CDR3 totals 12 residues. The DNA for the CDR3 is TGTGCCAGCAGCTTGGACAGCCTAGGCTACACCTTC. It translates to CASSLDSLGYTF.

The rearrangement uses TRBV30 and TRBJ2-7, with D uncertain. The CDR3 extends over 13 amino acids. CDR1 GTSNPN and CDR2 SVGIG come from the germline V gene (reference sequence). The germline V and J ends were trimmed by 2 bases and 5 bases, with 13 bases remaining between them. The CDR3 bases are TGTGCCTGGAGTCCCCCTAGAGTTCACGAGCAGTACTTC. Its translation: CAWSPPRVHEQYF.

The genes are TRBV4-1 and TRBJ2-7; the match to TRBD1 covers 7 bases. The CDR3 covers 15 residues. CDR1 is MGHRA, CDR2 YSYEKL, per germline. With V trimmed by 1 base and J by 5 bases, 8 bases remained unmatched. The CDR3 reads CASSQGWQGVHEQYF. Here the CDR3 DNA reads TGCGCCAGCAGCCAAGGTTGGCAGGGGGTCCACGAGCAGTACTTC.

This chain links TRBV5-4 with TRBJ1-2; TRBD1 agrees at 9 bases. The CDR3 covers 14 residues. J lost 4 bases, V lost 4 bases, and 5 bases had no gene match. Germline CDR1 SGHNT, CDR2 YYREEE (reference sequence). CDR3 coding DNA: TGTGCCAGCAGCGAGGGACAGGGAAGCTATGGCTACACCTTC. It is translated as CASSEGQGSYGYTF.

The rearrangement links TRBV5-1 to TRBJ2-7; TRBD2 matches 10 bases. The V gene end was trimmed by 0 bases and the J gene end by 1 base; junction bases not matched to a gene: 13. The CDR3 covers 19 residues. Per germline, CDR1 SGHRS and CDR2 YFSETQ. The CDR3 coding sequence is TGCGCCAGCAGCTTGGGTTTTAGTCTAGCGGGAGATGGGTCCTACGAGCAGTACTTC. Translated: CASSLGFSLAGDGSYEQYF.

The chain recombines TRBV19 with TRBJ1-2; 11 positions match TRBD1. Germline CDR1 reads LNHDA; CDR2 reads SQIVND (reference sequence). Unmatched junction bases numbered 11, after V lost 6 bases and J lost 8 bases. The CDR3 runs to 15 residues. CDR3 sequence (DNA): TGTGCCAGTAGCCTACTGGAGGGGACAGGGGGAGGCTACACCTTC. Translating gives CASSLLEGTGGGYTF.

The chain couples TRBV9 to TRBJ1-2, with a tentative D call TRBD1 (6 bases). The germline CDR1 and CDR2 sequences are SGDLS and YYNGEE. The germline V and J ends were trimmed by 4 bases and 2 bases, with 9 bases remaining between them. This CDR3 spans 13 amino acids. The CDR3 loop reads CASSSGQNYGYTF. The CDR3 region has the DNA TGTGCCAGCAGCAGTGGACAGAACTATGGCTACACCTTC.

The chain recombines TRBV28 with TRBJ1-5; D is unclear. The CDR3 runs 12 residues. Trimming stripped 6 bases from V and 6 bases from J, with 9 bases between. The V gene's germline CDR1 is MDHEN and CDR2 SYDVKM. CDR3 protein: CASSQTGQPQHF. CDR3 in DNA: TGTGCCAGCAGCCAAACCGGTCAGCCCCAGCATTTT.

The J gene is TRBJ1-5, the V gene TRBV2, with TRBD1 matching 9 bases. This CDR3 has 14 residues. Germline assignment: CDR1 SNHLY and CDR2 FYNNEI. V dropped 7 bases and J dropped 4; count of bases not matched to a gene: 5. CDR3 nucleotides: TGTGCCAGCAAGCTGGGACAGGGAAATCAGCCCCAGCATTTT. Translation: CASKLGQGNQPQHF.

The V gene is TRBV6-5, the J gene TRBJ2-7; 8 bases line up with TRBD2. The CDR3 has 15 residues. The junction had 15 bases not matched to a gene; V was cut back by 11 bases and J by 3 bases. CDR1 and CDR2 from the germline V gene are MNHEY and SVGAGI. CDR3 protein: CAGSVSGRQVYEQYF. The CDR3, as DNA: TGTGCCGGTTCCGTGAGCGGGAGACAGGTCTACGAGCAGTACTTC.

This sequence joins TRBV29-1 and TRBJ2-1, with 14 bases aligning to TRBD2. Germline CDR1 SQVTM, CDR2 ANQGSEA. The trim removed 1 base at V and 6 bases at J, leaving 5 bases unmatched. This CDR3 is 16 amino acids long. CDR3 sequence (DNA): TGCAGCGTTGAAGGACTAGCGGGGGGGCCGGGCAATGAGCAGTTCTTC. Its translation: CSVEGLAGGPGNEQFF.

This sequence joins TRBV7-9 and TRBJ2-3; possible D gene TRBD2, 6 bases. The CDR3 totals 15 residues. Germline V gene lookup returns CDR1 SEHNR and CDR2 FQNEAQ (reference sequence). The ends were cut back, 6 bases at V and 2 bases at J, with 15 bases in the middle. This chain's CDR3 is CASSSPGLTTDTQYF. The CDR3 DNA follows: TGTGCCAGCAGTTCCCCGGGACTTACCACAGATACGCAGTATTTT.

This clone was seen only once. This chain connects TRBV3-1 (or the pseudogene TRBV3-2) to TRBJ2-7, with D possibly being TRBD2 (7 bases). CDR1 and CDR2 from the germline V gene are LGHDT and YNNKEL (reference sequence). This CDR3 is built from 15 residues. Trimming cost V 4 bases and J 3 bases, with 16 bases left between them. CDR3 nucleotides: TGTGCCAGCAGCCTATTGGAGGGGGGGAACTACGAGCAGTACTTC. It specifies CASSLLEGGNYEQYF.

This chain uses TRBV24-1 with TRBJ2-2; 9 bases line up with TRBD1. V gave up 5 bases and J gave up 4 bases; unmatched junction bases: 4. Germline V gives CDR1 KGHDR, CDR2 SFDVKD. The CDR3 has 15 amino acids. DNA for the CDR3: TGTGCCACCAGTGCCCTGGGACAGGGCACCGGGGAGCTGTTTTTT. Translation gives CATSALGQGTGELFF.

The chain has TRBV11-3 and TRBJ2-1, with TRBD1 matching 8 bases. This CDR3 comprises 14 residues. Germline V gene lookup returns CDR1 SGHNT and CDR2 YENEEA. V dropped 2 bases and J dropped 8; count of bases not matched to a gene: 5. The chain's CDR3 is CASSLPGQVYEQFF. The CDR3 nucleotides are TGTGCCAGCAGCTTACCGGGACAGGTTTATGAGCAGTTCTTC.

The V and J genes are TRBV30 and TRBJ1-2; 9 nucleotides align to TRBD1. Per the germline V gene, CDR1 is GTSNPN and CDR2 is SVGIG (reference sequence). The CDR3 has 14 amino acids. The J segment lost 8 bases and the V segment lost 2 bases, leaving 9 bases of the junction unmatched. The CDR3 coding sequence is TGTGCCTGGAGTCCAGGACAGGGGATGAGGGGCTACACCTTC. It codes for CAWSPGQGMRGYTF.